The present entry profiles one T cell receptor (beta chain) with its context. Its target is not known. Measured with immunoSEQ multiplex PCR; TCRdb has only the in-frame clones, and not every one. This table holds more than 15,000 clones, 86% found once. The data belong to a study of OX40 agonist ivuxolimab in advanced cancers. Across the study: Aged roughly 23 to 85 with a mean of approximately 57 years, they were roughly 83% male.

Whole-study findings and limits: The mean number of expanded clones was higher in CD8+ T cells than in CD4+.

The CDR3 is made up of 16 amino acids. Germline V lookup: CDR1 SGHNT, CDR2 YYREEE (reference sequence). J gave up 3 bases and V 0 bases, and 8 bases lay outside the gene matches. The origin of this receptor is an adult with an advanced solid tumor such as melanoma, head and neck, liver or kidney cancer. The chain couples TRBV5-4 to TRBJ1-2; TRBD1 aligns across 7 bases. The starting material was CD4+ or CD8+ T cells sorted from blood, obtained in a trial of the OX40 agonist ivuxolimab. Here the CDR3 reads CASSLVNPQGDYGYTF. In nucleotides, the CDR3 is TGTGCCAGCAGCTTGGTTAACCCCCAGGGGGACTATGGCTACACCTTC.